The clone carrying this T cell receptor (beta chain) was counted only a few times. The data were obtained in a study of T-cell reconstitution after alpha-beta-depleted transplantation in children. Germline V gene sequence: CDR1 LNHDA, CDR2 SQIVND (reference sequence). The V and J ends lost 7 bases and 4 bases, in that order; junction bases with no gene match: 6. This CDR3 is built from 14 residues. During its preparation, the TCRbeta library received unique molecular identifiers. MiXCR, applied by TCRdb to the PCR reads, yields one record per CDR3 protein. The profile covers about 870,000 distinct CDR3 sequences, with around 17% appearing a single time and just under 5% taken by the ten largest.

The chain links TRBV19 to TRBJ2-4, with 8 bases identical to TRBD1. The sequence was collected from a male patient aged 10-17 years who had a stem cell transplant for acute lymphoblastic leukemia, so the T cells may come from the graft donor. Material: PBMCs, mostly from graft donor cells, obtained 360 days after TCRalphabeta/CD19-depleted stem cell transplant. DNA for the CDR3: TGTGCCAGTAAAGGGACAGGCGCAAAAAACATTCAGTACTTC. It codes for CASKGTGAKNIQYF.